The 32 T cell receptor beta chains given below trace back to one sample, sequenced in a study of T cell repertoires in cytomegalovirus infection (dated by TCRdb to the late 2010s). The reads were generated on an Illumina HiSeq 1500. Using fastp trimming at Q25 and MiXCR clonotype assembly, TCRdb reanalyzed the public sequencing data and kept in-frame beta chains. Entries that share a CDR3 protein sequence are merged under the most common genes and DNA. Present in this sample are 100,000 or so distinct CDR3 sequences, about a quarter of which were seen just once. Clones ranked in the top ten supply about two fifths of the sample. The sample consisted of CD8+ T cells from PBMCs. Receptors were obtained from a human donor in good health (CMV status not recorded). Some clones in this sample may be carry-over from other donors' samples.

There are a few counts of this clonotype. CDR3 loop: CASSLAGGEYEQYF. The CDR3 bases are TGTGCCAGCAGCTTAGCGGGAGGAGAGTACGAGCAGTACTTC. The V and J genes are TRBV11-2 and TRBJ2-7; TRBD2 matches 7 bases. The germline CDR1 and CDR2 sequences are SGHAT and FQNNGV. The CDR3 extends over 14 amino acids. V gave up 1 base and J gave up 4 bases; unmatched junction bases: 4.

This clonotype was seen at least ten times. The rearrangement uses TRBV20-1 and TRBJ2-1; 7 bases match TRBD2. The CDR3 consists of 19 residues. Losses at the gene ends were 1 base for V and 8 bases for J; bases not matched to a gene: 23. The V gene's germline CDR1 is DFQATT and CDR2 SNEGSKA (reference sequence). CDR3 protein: CSARGPLGEGISGRDEQFF. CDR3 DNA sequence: TGCAGTGCTAGAGGCCCCCTTGGGGAGGGGATCTCCGGGCGCGATGAGCAGTTCTTC.

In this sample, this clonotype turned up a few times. CDR3 nucleotide sequence: TGTGCCAGCGAAGGGTCTCCTTGGACTAGCGGGGGGGTTAGCTCCTACAATGAGCAGTTCTTC. This translates into CASEGSPWTSGGVSSYNEQFF. The V and J genes are TRBV6-2 or TRBV6-3 and TRBJ2-1, with 15 nucleotides matching TRBD2. Unmatched junction bases numbered 17, after V lost 8 bases and J lost 0 bases. The CDR3 is made up of 21 amino acids. CDR1 MNHEY and CDR2 SVGEGT come from the germline V gene.

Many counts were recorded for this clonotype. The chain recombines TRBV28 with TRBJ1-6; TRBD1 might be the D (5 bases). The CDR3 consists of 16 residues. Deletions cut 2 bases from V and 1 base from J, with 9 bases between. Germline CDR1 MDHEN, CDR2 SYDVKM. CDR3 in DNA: TGTGCCAGCAGTTTAGAGGGGTGGTCCTATAATTCACCCCTCCACTTT. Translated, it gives CASSLEGWSYNSPLHF. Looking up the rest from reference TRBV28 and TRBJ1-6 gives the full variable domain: DVKVTQSSRYLVKRTGEKVFLECVQDMDHENMFWYRQDPGLGLRLIYFSYDVKMKEKGDIPEGYSVSREKKERFSLILESASTNQTSMYLCASSLEGWSYNSPLHFGNGTRLTVT.

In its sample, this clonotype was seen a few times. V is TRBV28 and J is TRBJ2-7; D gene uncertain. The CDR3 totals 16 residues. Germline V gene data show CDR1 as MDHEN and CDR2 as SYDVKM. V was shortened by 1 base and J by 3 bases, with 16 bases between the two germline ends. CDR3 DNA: TGTGCCAGCAGTTTATTTTCAGGTTCCCCCATCTACGAGCAGTACTTC. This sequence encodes CASSLFSGSPIYEQYF.

CDR3 sequence reads: CASRRPQGNGETQYF. In DNA form, the CDR3 reads TGCGCCAGCCGGAGGCCACAGGGGAATGGGGAGACCCAGTACTTC. The chain combines TRBV23-1 with TRBJ2-5, with 7 nucleotides matching TRBD1. TRBV23-1 is identified as an open reading frame with a role that is uncertain. The V segment lost 8 bases and the J segment 5 bases; nucleotides outside the gene matches: 14. CDR3 length: 15 residues.

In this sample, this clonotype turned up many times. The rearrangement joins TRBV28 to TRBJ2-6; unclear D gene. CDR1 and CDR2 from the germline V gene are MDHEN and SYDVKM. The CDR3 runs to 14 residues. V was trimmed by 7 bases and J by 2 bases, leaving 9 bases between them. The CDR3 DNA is TGTGCCAGCAACAAGGGAACTGGGGCCAACGTCCTGACTTTC. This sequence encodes CASNKGTGANVLTF.

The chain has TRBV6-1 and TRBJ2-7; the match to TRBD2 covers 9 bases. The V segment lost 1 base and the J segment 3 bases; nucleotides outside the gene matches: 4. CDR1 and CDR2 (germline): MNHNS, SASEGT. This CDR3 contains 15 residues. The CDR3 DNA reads TGTGCCAGCAGTGAAGTGGTTAGCGGGGGCTACGAGCAGTACTTC. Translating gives CASSEVVSGGYEQYF.

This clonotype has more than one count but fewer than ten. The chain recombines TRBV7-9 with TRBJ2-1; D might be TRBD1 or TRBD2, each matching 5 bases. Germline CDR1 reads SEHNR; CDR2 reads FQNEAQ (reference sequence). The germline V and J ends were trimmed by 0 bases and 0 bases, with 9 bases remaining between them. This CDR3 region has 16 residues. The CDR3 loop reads CASSLAGPSSYNEQFF. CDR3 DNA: TGTGCCAGCAGCTTAGCGGGACCTAGCTCCTACAATGAGCAGTTCTTC.

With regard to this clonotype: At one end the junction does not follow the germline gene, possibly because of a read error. CDR3 sequence reads: CASSWSSYEQCF. CDR3 in DNA: TGTGCCAGCAGCTGGAGCTCCTACGAGCAGTGCTTC. This chain joins TRBV5-5 and TRBJ2-7; D is ambiguous. The CDR3 has 12 residues. CDR1 SGHKS and CDR2 YYEKEE come from the germline V gene (reference sequence).

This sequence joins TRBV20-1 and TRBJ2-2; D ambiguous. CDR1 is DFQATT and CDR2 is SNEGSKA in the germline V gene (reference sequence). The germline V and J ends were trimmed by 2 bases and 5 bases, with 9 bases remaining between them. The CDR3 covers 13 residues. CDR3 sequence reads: CSARIRPTGELFF. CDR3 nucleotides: TGCAGTGCTAGAATCCGGCCTACCGGGGAGCTGTTTTTT.

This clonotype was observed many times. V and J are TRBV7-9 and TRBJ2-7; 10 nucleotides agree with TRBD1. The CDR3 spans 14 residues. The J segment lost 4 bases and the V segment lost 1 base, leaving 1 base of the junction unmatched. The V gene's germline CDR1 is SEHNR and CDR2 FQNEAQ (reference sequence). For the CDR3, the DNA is TGTGCCAGCAGCTTAGTGGACAGGGGGTACGAGCAGTACTTC. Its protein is CASSLVDRGYEQYF.

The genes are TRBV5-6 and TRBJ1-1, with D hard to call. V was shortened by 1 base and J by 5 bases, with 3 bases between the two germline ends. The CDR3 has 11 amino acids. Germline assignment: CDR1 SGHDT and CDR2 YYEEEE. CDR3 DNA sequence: TGTGCCAGCAGCTTGATGACTGAAGCTTTCTTT. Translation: CASSLMTEAFF.

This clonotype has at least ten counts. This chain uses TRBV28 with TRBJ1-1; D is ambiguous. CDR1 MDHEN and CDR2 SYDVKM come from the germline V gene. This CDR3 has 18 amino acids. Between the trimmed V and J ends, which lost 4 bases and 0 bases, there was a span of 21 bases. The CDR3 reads CASSSPSGLGEMNTEAFF. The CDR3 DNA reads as TGTGCCAGCAGTTCCCCCTCCGGACTTGGTGAAATGAACACTGAAGCTTTCTTT.

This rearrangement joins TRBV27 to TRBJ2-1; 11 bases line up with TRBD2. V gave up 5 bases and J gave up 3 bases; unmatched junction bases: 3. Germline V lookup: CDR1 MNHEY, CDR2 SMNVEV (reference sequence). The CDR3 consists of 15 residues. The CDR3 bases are TGTGCCAGCAGTCTTACTAGCGGGAGCTACAATGAGCAGTTCTTC. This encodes CASSLTSGSYNEQFF.

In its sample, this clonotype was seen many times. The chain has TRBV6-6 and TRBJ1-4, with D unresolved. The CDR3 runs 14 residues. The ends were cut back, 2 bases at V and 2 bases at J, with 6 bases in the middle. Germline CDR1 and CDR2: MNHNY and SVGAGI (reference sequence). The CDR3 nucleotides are TGTGCCAGCAGTTACGGGCGGACTAATGAAAAACTGTTTTTT. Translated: CASSYGRTNEKLFF.

This chain's CDR3 is CSARGAGGELFF. As DNA, the CDR3 is TGCAGTGCTAGGGGGGCCGGCGGGGAGCTGTTTTTT. This chain uses TRBV20-1 with TRBJ2-2; weak D call: TRBD1 (6 bases). Trimming took 3 bases from V and 7 from J, leaving 9 bases between them. The germline CDR1 and CDR2 sequences are DFQATT and SNEGSKA (reference sequence). The CDR3 contains 12 residues.

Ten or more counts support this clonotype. CDR3: CSAPRSSYNSPLHF. For the CDR3, the DNA is TGCAGTGCTCCAAGGAGCTCCTATAATTCACCCCTCCACTTT. The J gene is TRBJ1-6, the V gene TRBV20-1; D is unresolved. CDR3 size: 14 residues. The V end was cut by 5 bases, the J end by 0 bases, with 8 bases between. Germline V gene lookup returns CDR1 DFQATT and CDR2 SNEGSKA (reference sequence).

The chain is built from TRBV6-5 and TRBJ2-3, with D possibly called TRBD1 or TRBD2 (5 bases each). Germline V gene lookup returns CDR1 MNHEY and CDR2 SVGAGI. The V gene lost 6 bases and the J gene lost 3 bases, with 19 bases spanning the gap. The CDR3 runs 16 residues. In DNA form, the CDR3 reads TGTGCCAGCAGACGAGAGGGACGTCCAGGGACAGATACGCAGTATTTT. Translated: CASRREGRPGTDTQYF.

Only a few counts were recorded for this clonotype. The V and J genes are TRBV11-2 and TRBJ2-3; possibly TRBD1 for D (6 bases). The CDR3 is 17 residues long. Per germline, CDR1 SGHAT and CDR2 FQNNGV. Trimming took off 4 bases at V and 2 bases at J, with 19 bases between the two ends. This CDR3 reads CASSSADRFPPTDTQYF. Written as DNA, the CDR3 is TGTGCCAGCAGCTCCGCAGACAGGTTCCCCCCCACAGATACGCAGTATTTT.

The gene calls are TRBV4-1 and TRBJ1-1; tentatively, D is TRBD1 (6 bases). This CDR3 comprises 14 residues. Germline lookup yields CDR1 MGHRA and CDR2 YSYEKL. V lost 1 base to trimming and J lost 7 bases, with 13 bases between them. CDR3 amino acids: CASSQGTVGYEAFF. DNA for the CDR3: TGCGCCAGCAGCCAAGGGACAGTGGGCTATGAAGCTTTCTTT.

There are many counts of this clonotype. The CDR3 bases are TGTGCCAGCAGCGTTGGGACTAGTCTGGATACGCAGTATTTT. It translates to CASSVGTSLDTQYF. The chain has TRBV7-2 and TRBJ2-3, with TRBD2 identical over 8 bases. The germline gives CDR1 SGHTA, CDR2 FQGNSA. After removal of 5 bases from V and 6 bases from J, the junction contained 7 bases not matched to a gene. CDR3 length: 14 amino acids. Filled out from reference TRBV7-2 and TRBJ2-3, the complete variable domain reads GAGVSQSPSNKVTEKGKDVELRCDPISGHTALYWYRQSLGQGLEFLIYFQGNSAPDKSGLPSDRFSAERTGGSVSTLTIQRTQQEDSAVYLCASSVGTSLDTQYFGPGTRLTVL.

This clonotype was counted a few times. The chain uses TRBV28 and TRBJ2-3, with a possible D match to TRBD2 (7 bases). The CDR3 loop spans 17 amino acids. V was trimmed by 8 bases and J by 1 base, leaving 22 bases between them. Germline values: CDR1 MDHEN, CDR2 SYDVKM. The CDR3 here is CASCETGGGGCTDTQYF. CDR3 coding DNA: TGTGCCAGCTGCGAGACAGGAGGGGGGGGCTGCACAGATACGCAGTATTTT.

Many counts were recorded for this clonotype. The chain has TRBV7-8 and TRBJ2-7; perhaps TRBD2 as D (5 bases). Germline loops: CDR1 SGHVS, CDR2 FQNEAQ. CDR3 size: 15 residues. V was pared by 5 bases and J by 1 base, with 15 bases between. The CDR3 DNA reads TGTGCCAGCAGCGCCGGTCCAACTAGTTCCTACGAGCAGTACTTC. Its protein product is CASSAGPTSSYEQYF.

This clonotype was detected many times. The CDR3: CASRRGGRQETQYF. CDR3 in DNA: TGTGCCAGCAGACGAGGGGGTCGCCAAGAGACCCAGTACTTC. V is TRBV7-9 and J is TRBJ2-5; possible D gene TRBD1, 6 bases. Trimming took off 6 bases at V and 1 base at J, with 12 bases between the two ends. The CDR3 length is 14 residues. The germline CDR1 and CDR2 sequences are SEHNR and FQNEAQ (reference sequence).

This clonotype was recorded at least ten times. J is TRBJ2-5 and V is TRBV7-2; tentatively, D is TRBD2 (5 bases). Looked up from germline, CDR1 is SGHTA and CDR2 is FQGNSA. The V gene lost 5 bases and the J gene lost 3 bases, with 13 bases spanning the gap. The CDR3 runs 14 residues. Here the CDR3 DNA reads TGTGCCAGCAGCCAAGATGTCGGGGAAGAGACCCAGTACTTC. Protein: CASSQDVGEETQYF.

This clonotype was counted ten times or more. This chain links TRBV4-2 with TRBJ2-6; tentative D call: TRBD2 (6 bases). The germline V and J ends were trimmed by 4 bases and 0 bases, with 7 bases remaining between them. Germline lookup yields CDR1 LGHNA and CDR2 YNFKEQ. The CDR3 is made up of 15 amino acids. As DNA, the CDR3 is TGTGCCAGCAGCCCGGGGGTCTCTGGGGCCAACGTCCTGACTTTC. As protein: CASSPGVSGANVLTF.

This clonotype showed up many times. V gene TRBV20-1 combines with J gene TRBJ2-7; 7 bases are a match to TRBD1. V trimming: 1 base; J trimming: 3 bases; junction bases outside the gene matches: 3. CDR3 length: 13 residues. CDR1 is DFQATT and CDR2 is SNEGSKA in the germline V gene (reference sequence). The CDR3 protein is CSARVGTDYEQYF. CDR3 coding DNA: TGCAGTGCTAGAGTTGGGACAGACTACGAGCAGTACTTC.

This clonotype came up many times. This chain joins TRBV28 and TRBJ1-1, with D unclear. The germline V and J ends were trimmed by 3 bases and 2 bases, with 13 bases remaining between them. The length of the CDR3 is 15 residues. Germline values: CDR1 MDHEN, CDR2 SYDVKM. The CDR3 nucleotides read TGTGCCAGCAGTTTTTTGGTGACGGCAAACACTGAAGCTTTCTTT. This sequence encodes CASSFLVTANTEAFF.

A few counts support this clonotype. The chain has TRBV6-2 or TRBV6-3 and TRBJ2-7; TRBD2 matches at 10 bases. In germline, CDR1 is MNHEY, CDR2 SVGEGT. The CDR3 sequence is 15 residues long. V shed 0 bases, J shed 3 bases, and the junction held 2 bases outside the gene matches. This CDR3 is CASSYSASGGYEQYF. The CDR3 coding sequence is TGTGCCAGCAGTTACTCGGCTAGCGGGGGCTACGAGCAGTACTTC.

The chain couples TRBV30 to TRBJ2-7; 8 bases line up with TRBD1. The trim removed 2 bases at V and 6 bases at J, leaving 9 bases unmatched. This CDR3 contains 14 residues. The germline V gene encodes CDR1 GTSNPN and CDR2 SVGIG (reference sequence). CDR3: CAWSTGQVFTEQYF. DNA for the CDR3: TGTGCCTGGAGTACGGGACAGGTTTTTACCGAGCAGTACTTC.

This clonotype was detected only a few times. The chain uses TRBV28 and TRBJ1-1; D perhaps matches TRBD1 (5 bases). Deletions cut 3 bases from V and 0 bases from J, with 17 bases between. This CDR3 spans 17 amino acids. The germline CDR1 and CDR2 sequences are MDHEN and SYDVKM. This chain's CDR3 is CASSFPPSGRLNTEAFF. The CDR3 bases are TGTGCCAGCAGTTTTCCCCCCTCGGGACGTTTGAACACTGAAGCTTTCTTT.